This paragraph covers one T cell receptor beta chain sequence. Its specificity is not known. This specimen comes from a study of shared clonotypes between healthy human individuals. Germline V gene lookup returns CDR1 SGHNT and CDR2 YYREEE (reference sequence). With V trimmed by 4 bases and J by 0 bases, 2 bases remained unmatched. The CDR3 is 15 amino acids. TCRdb's table, derived via immunoSEQ multiplex PCR, lists solely in-frame clones and lacks some. The table lists some 650,000 clones, almost 97% of them singletons, with 0.057% in the top ten. Whole-study findings and limits: Around 5.4% of naive CD4 clonotypes were common to several donors.

The sequenced sample was naive CD4+ T cells sorted from blood. Documented subset: CD45RA+ positively selected. This receptor was obtained from a woman in her twenties or thirties in good health. The J gene is TRBJ2-3, the V gene TRBV5-4, with 10 bases that match TRBD2. CDR3 DNA: TGTGCCAGCAGCAAACTAGCGGGAAGCACAGATACGCAGTATTTT. It codes for CASSKLAGSTDTQYF.